A selection of T cell receptor beta chains follows, all from one sample in a study of cytomegalovirus exposure and HLA in healthy donors. Data came from immunoSEQ multiplex PCR; TCRdb stores just in-frame clones and leaves some out. The table shows about 150,000 clones, with about four fifths occurring only once. Sequencing was performed on PBMCs. Source of these receptors: a boy under 10 years old in good health and CMV-seronegative. The CDR3 runs from the conserved cysteine through the conserved F or W. A D gene is named only where the DNA matches it firmly. Where a row states a size, it is once, few, many or the class of an expanded clone; other rows omit it.

d_gene,v_gene,abundance,j_gene,CDR3nt,CDR3aa
TRBD1,TRBV6-6,-,TRBJ2-5,TGTGCCAGCAGTTACCCGACACAGGGGGCAGAGACCCAGTACTTC,CASSYPTQGAETQYF
-,TRBV7-9,-,TRBJ2-7,TGTGCCAGCAGCTCCATTGGGGGCAGATACTACGAGCAGTACTTC,CASSSIGGRYYEQYF
-,TRBV7-9,-,TRBJ2-5,TGTGCCAGCAGCTCAAAAGAGACCCAGTACTTC,CASSSKETQYF
TRBD2,TRBV6-5,-,TRBJ2-7,TGTGCCAGCGCCAAGACTAGCGGGTACTACGAGCAGTACTTC,CASAKTSGYYEQYF
TRBD2,TRBV19,-,TRBJ2-3,TGTGCCAGTAGTGGCCTCGGAGCGGGAGACTCCACAGATACGCAGTATTTT,CASSGLGAGDSTDTQYF
-,TRBV6-1,-,TRBJ2-3,TGTGCCAGCAGTGCCCGACAGGGCGGGGGCACAGATACGCAGTATTTT,CASSARQGGGTDTQYF
-,TRBV7-9,-,TRBJ2-5,TGTGCCAGCAGCCAATTTGGGGGCGACAGGGGAGGGCAAGAGACCCAGTACTTC,CASSQFGGDRGGQETQYF
-,TRBV6-5,few,TRBJ1-1,TGTGCCAGCGGAGACAGCTTCACGAACACTGAAGCTTTCTTT,CASGDSFTNTEAFF
TRBD1,TRBV4-1,-,TRBJ1-5,TGCGCCAGCAGCCGACTGACAGGGGAACAGCCCCAGCATTTT,CASSRLTGEQPQHF
TRBD2,TRBV5-4,-,TRBJ2-5,TGTGCCAGCAGCTGGGGACTAGCGGAAGAGACCCAGTACTTC,CASSWGLAEETQYF
TRBD2,TRBV6-1,-,TRBJ2-1,TGTGCCAGCAGTGGACTAGCGGGAAGATACTACAATGAGCAGTTCTTC,CASSGLAGRYYNEQFF
-,TRBV9,once,TRBJ2-3,TGTGCCAGCAGCGTAGGACAAAGGATGGGCTGGTCAGATACGCAGTATTTT,CASSVGQRMGWSDTQYF
TRBD2,TRBV9,-,TRBJ2-2,TGTGCCAGCAGCGCGACTAGCGGGAGCACCGGGGAGCTGTTTTTT,CASSATSGSTGELFF
-,TRBV27,-,TRBJ1-2,TGTGCCAGCAGTACCCAGCCAGGAGGCACTAACTATGGCTACACCTTC,CASSTQPGGTNYGYTF
TRBD1,TRBV29-1,-,TRBJ1-6,TGCAGCGTCCACGGGGGACAGGGGGTTTCCTCCTATAATTCACCCCTCCACTTT,CSVHGGQGVSSYNSPLHF
-,TRBV28,-,TRBJ2-7,TGTGCCAGCAGTCCCCCTGCGTTGCGCGAGCAGTACTTC,CASSPPALREQYF
-,TRBV7-9,-,TRBJ1-3,TGTGCCAGCAGCTTCTACAGCTCTGGAAACACCATATATTTT,CASSFYSSGNTIYF
TRBD2,TRBV7-9,-,TRBJ2-7,TGTGCCAGCAGCTTAGCGCTGGGTTGGGCTAGCGGATCCTACGAGCAGTACTTC,CASSLALGWASGSYEQYF
-,TRBV19,-,TRBJ1-2,TGTGCCAGTAGTCGATTCCGGGAGAACTATGGCTACACCTTC,CASSRFRENYGYTF
-,TRBV4-2,-,TRBJ1-5,TGTGCCAGCAGCCAAAACCCGACAGGTGTCCAGCCCCAGCATTTT,CASSQNPTGVQPQHF
-,TRBV7-6,-,TRBJ2-1,TGTGCCAGCAGCTTAGCCACCCTAGCGCTGTACGATGAGCAGTTCTTC,CASSLATLALYDEQFF
-,TRBV12-1,once,TRBJ2-7,TGTGCCAGCAGCCCCTTCTCTTGGGCTGTCGAGCAGTACTTC,CASSPFSWAVEQYF
-,TRBV5-8,-,TRBJ1-5,TGTGCCAGCACCCCTAGCGGTGGAGTGAGACAGCCCCAGCATTTT,CASTPSGGVRQPQHF
-,TRBV28,-,TRBJ1-2,TGTGCCAGCAGTTTAGCCCGGGGTGCCGGTGGCTACACCTTC,CASSLARGAGGYTF
-,TRBV23-1,few,TRBJ1-2,TGCGCCAGCCCGACTTCGAACTATGGCTACACCTTC,CASPTSNYGYTF
TRBD1,TRBV25-1,-,TRBJ1-5,TGTGCCAGCACGACAGGGGGGAATCAGCCCCAGCATTTT,CASTTGGNQPQHF
TRBD2,TRBV28,few,TRBJ2-1,TGTGCCAGCAGTTTGGAAGGGCTAGCGGGCGTCAATGAGCAGTTCTTC,CASSLEGLAGVNEQFF
-,TRBV18,-,TRBJ1-2,TGTGCCAGCTCACCAATAACAGGGTCCCCTAGATATGGCTACACCTTC,CASSPITGSPRYGYTF
-,TRBV4-1,-,TRBJ1-1,TGCGCCAGCAGCCAAGTATTCCAGGGAAGTGCTGAAGCTTTCTTT,CASSQVFQGSAEAFF
TRBD2,TRBV19,-,TRBJ2-1,TGTGCCAGTAGCGGGGGGGGAGTTGACAATGAGCAGTTCTTC,CASSGGGVDNEQFF
TRBD1,TRBV5-1,-,TRBJ1-5,TGCGCCAGCAGCACGACAGGGTTAAGCAATCAGCCCCAGCATTTT,CASSTTGLSNQPQHF
TRBD1,TRBV7-9,-,TRBJ2-2,TGTGCCAGCAGCTTCAGGGGACAGAAGAACACCGGGGAGCTGTTTTTT,CASSFRGQKNTGELFF